This TCR beta chain originates from a study of OX40 agonist ivuxolimab in advanced cancers. Across the whole study: Ivuxolimab, an antibody acting as an agonist of OX40 (CD134), was used to treat patients. Prior anti-PD-1, anti-PD-L1 or anti-CTLA-4 therapy did not bar entry, and about 40% had some.

Germline assignment: CDR1 SNHLY and CDR2 FYNNEI. With V trimmed by 6 bases and J by 7 bases, 5 bases remained unmatched. The CDR3 has 16 amino acids. The table came from immunoSEQ multiplex PCR; TCRdb's copy has only in-frame clones and leaves some out. The sample lists about 49,000 clones; roughly 83% were seen once. The sample in question was CD4+ or CD8+ T cells sorted from blood, obtained in a trial of the OX40 agonist ivuxolimab. The receptor was isolated from an adult with an advanced solid tumor such as melanoma, head and neck, liver or kidney cancer. This chain uses TRBV2 with TRBJ2-2; 16 bases fit TRBD2. CDR3: CASRGTSGRGSGELFF. CDR3 sequence (DNA): TGTGCCAGCAGGGGGACTAGCGGGAGGGGAAGCGGGGAGCTGTTTTTT. Full variable domain (rest looked up from reference TRBV2 and TRBJ2-2): EPEVTQTPSHQVTQMGQEVILRCVPISNHLYFYWYRQILGQKVEFLVSFYNNEISEKSEIFDDQFSVERPDGSNFTLKIRSTKLEDSAMYFCASRGTSGRGSGELFFGEGSRLTVL.